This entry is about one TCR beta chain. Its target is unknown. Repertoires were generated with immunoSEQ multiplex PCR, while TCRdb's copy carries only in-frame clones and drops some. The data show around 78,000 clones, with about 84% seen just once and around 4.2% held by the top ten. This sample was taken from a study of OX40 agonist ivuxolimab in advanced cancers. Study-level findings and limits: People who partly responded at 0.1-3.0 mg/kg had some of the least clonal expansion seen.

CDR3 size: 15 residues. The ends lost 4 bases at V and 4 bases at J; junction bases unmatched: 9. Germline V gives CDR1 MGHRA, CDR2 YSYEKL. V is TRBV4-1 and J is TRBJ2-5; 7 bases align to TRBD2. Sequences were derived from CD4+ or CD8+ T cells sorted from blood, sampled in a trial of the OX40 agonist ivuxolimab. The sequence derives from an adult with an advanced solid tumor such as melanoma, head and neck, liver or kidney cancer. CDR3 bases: TGCGCCAGCAGCCCAGAGGCGACTAGCCGAGAGACCCAGTACTTC. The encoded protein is CASSPEATSRETQYF.